Only one count was recorded for the clone carrying this T cell receptor beta chain. Its antigen remains unidentified. The source of the sample is a study of cytomegalovirus exposure and HLA in healthy donors. On the study more broadly: As an earlier analysis found, about 179 million T cells yielded 95 million to 130 million unique TCR beta sequences. From HLA-typed donors, an early data release held approximately 85 million unique TCRs. General observations from the study: Rarity characterized most TCR sequences, yet some public TCRs appeared in many donors.

The junction had 9 bases not matched to a gene; V was cut back by 2 bases and J by 3 bases. CDR1 is SGHAT, CDR2 FQNNGV, per germline. This CDR3 has 17 amino acids. PCR amplification relied on 60 Vbeta primers (plus 13 Jbeta primers). The data were produced by immunoSEQ multiplex PCR, yet TCRdb's version contains in-frame clones alone and is incomplete. The sample carries about 98,000 clones, approximately 78% recorded once. Sample: PBMCs. The chain links TRBV11-2 to TRBJ2-3; 9 bases match TRBD1. The clonotype originates from a man aged 40-50 years in good health and CMV-seronegative. CDR3 sequence reads: CASSLTPGTGITDTQYF. CDR3 nucleotides: TGTGCCAGCAGCTTAACACCCGGGACAGGGATTACAGATACGCAGTATTTT.